A selection of T cell receptor beta chains follows, all from one sample in a study of cytomegalovirus exposure and HLA in healthy donors. TCRdb's copy holds only in-frame clones and misses some; the assay was immunoSEQ multiplex PCR. The table lists 160,000 or so clones, around 81% of them singletons. Sequencing used PBMCs. The origin of the receptors is a woman in her fifties or sixties in good health and CMV-seronegative. The CDR3 runs from the conserved cysteine through the conserved F or W. Fields, in order: J gene, D gene, clone size, V gene, CDR3 DNA, CDR3 protein. A D gene is named only where the DNA matches it firmly. Size tells how often a clone was seen (once, few, many) or the class of an expanded clone, and some rows leave it out.

J gene: TRBJ1-1
D gene: .
clone size: few
V gene: TRBV5-1
CDR3 DNA: TGCGCCAGCAGCCCCAACAGAAACACTGAAGCTTTCTTT
CDR3 protein: CASSPNRNTEAFF

J gene: TRBJ2-5
D gene: TRBD1
clone size: few
V gene: TRBV30
CDR3 DNA: TGTGCCTGGACGCAGGGGGCGAGGGAGACCCAGTACTTC
CDR3 protein: CAWTQGARETQYF

J gene: TRBJ2-3
D gene: TRBD2
clone size: once
V gene: TRBV6-1
CDR3 DNA: TGTGCCAGCAGTGGGGGCCGGACTAGCGGGGGAGCAGATACGCAGTATTTT
CDR3 protein: CASSGGRTSGGADTQYF

J gene: TRBJ1-6
D gene: .
clone size: .
V gene: TRBV19
CDR3 DNA: TGTGCCAGTAGTATCGGACAGAATAATTCACCCCTCCACTTT
CDR3 protein: CASSIGQNNSPLHF

J gene: TRBJ1-2
D gene: .
clone size: few
V gene: TRBV15
CDR3 DNA: TGTGCCACCAGCAGAGATAAGAACCAGGGCTACACCTTC
CDR3 protein: CATSRDKNQGYTF

J gene: TRBJ2-2
D gene: TRBD2
clone size: .
V gene: TRBV7-3
CDR3 DNA: TGTGCCAGCAGGGGACTAGCCGGCAACACCGGGGAGCTGTTTTTT
CDR3 protein: CASRGLAGNTGELFF

J gene: TRBJ2-3
D gene: TRBD2
clone size: .
V gene: TRBV7-2
CDR3 DNA: TGTGCCAGCAGCTCGAGGGCTAGCGGGGGCACAGATACGCAGTATTTT
CDR3 protein: CASSSRASGGTDTQYF

J gene: TRBJ2-7
D gene: TRBD1
clone size: .
V gene: TRBV6-1
CDR3 DNA: TGTGCCAGCAGTGCCACCCTGGGACAGACGAGCTCCTACGAGCAGTACTTC
CDR3 protein: CASSATLGQTSSYEQYF

J gene: TRBJ2-1
D gene: TRBD1
clone size: .
V gene: TRBV27
CDR3 DNA: TGTGCCAGCAGTTACGGGACAGGGGGCGAGGATGAGCAGTTCTTC
CDR3 protein: CASSYGTGGEDEQFF

J gene: TRBJ1-2
D gene: TRBD1
clone size: .
V gene: TRBV7-2
CDR3 DNA: TGTGCCAGCAGTCCGAACGGGGGACAGGGGGCGGGTGGCTACACCTTC
CDR3 protein: CASSPNGGQGAGGYTF

J gene: TRBJ2-7
D gene: .
clone size: .
V gene: TRBV29-1
CDR3 DNA: TGCAGCGTTTTCGGCCGCGGCCTTCGTTCCTACGAGCAGTACTTC
CDR3 protein: CSVFGRGLRSYEQYF

J gene: TRBJ1-4
D gene: TRBD1
clone size: .
V gene: TRBV7-9
CDR3 DNA: TGTGCCAGCAGCTTAATGGGGACAGCCGCAACTAATGAAAAACTGTTTTTT
CDR3 protein: CASSLMGTAATNEKLFF

J gene: TRBJ2-7
D gene: .
clone size: .
V gene: TRBV6-1
CDR3 DNA: TGTGCCAGCGCGGAGGCAGCCTACGAGCAGTACTTC
CDR3 protein: CASAEAAYEQYF

J gene: TRBJ2-2
D gene: .
clone size: few
V gene: TRBV9
CDR3 DNA: TGTGCCAGCAGCGCCCTAACCGGGGAGCTGTTTTTT
CDR3 protein: CASSALTGELFF

J gene: TRBJ2-7
D gene: TRBD2
clone size: once
V gene: TRBV5-1
CDR3 DNA: TGCGCCAGCAGCCCCCTCGCGGGGGGCACGAGTATCGGCGAGCAGTACTTC
CDR3 protein: CASSPLAGGTSIGEQYF

J gene: TRBJ2-7
D gene: TRBD2
clone size: .
V gene: TRBV5-1
CDR3 DNA: TGCGCCAGCAGCCAAGACACTGGACTAGCGGCTATGGGCGAGCAGTACTTC
CDR3 protein: CASSQDTGLAAMGEQYF

J gene: TRBJ2-7
D gene: .
clone size: .
V gene: TRBV5-6
CDR3 DNA: TGTGCCAGCAGCCGGAGGTTAGGCGGTACCTACGAGCAGTACTTC
CDR3 protein: CASSRRLGGTYEQYF

J gene: TRBJ1-3
D gene: .
clone size: .
V gene: TRBV5-6
CDR3 DNA: TGTGCCAGCAGCTTTAGGACAGCAGACACCATATATTTT
CDR3 protein: CASSFRTADTIYF

J gene: TRBJ2-1
D gene: .
clone size: .
V gene: TRBV9
CDR3 DNA: TGTGCCAGCAGCCCGGGTCCTCACAATGAGCAGTTCTTC
CDR3 protein: CASSPGPHNEQFF

J gene: TRBJ2-7
D gene: TRBD1
clone size: .
V gene: TRBV28
CDR3 DNA: TGTGCCAGCAGTCCTCCGCGAGGGGGCGCCTACGAGCAGTACTTC
CDR3 protein: CASSPPRGGAYEQYF

J gene: TRBJ2-7
D gene: TRBD2
clone size: .
V gene: TRBV6-5
CDR3 DNA: TGTGCCAGCAGGCCCAGCGGGGATTTATACGAGCAGTACTTC
CDR3 protein: CASRPSGDLYEQYF

J gene: TRBJ2-7
D gene: TRBD2
clone size: .
V gene: TRBV13
CDR3 DNA: TGTGCCAGCAGCCGTCGGGGGGTAGCGGGAGGGCCGGGTTACGAGCAGTACTTC
CDR3 protein: CASSRRGVAGGPGYEQYF

J gene: TRBJ2-7
D gene: TRBD2
clone size: .
V gene: TRBV4-3
CDR3 DNA: TGCGCCAGCAGCCAAGAGTCTAGCGGCTCCTACGAGCAGTACTTC
CDR3 protein: CASSQESSGSYEQYF

J gene: TRBJ2-7
D gene: .
clone size: .
V gene: TRBV6-5
CDR3 DNA: TGTGCCAGCTGGGGTGGGCGGGACTCCTACGAGCAGTACTTC
CDR3 protein: CASWGGRDSYEQYF

J gene: TRBJ2-1
D gene: .
clone size: .
V gene: TRBV7-6
CDR3 DNA: TGTGCCAGCAGCCCAGGGGGGAACTACAATGAGCAGTTCTTC
CDR3 protein: CASSPGGNYNEQFF

J gene: TRBJ2-7
D gene: TRBD2
clone size: .
V gene: TRBV7-6
CDR3 DNA: TGTGCCAGCAGCTTTCGACTAGCGGCGAGCTCCTACGAGCAGTACTTC
CDR3 protein: CASSFRLAASSYEQYF

J gene: TRBJ2-2
D gene: .
clone size: .
V gene: TRBV19
CDR3 DNA: TGTGCCAGTGACATATTTCAGGGCGGGGAGCTGTTTTTT
CDR3 protein: CASDIFQGGELFF

J gene: TRBJ2-5
D gene: TRBD2
clone size: .
V gene: TRBV5-6
CDR3 DNA: TGTGCCAGCAGCTGGTCTAGCGGGAGGGCTGGAGAGACCCAGTACTTC
CDR3 protein: CASSWSSGRAGETQYF

J gene: TRBJ2-7
D gene: TRBD2
clone size: .
V gene: TRBV18
CDR3 DNA: TGTGCCAGCTCTAGCGGGAGTTTCTACGAGCAGTACTTC
CDR3 protein: CASSSGSFYEQYF

J gene: TRBJ1-1
D gene: TRBD1
clone size: few
V gene: TRBV19
CDR3 DNA: TGTGCCAGTGGACTCACACAGGGGCGAGCTTTCTTT
CDR3 protein: CASGLTQGRAFF